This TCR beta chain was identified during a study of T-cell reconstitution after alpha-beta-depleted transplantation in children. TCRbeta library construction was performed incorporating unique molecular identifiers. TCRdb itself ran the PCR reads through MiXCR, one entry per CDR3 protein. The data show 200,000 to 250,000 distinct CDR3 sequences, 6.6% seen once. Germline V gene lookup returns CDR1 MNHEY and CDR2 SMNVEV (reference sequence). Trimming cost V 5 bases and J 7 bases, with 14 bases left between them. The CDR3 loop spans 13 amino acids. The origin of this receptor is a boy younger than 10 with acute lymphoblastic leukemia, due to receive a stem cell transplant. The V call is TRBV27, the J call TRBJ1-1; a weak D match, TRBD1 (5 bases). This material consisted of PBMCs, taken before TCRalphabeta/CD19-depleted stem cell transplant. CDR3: CASSAGGAIEAFF. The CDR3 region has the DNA TGTGCCAGCAGTGCCGGCGGGGCTATTGAAGCTTTCTTT.